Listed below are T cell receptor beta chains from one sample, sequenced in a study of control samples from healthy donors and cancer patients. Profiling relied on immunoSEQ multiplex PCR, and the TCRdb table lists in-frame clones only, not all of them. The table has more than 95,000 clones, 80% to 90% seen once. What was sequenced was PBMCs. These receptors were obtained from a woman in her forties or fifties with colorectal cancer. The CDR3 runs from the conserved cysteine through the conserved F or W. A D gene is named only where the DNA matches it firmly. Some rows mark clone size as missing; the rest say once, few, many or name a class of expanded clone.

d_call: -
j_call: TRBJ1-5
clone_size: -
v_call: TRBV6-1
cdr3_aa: CASSDPSQPQHF
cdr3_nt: TGTGCCAGCAGTGACCCCTCTCAGCCCCAGCATTTT

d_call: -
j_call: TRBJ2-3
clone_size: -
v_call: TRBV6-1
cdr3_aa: CASSEGGGTDTQYF
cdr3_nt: TGTGCCAGCAGTGAAGGAGGGGGCACAGATACGCAGTATTTT

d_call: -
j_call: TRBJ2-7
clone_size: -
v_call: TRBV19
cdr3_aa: CASSIGLSYEQYF
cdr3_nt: TGTGCCAGTAGTATAGGACTGTCCTACGAGCAGTACTTC

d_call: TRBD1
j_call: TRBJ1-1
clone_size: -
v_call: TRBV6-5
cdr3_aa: CASSPAQGAGTEAFF
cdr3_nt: TGTGCCAGCAGCCCCGCGCAGGGGGCAGGCACTGAAGCTTTCTTT

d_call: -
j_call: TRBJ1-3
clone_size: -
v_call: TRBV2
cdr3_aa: CASSPGRGLSGNTIYF
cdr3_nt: TGTGCCAGCAGCCCGGGCAGGGGACTCTCTGGAAACACCATATATTTT

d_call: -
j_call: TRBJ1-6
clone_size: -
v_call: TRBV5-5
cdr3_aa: CASSPNLGQLPNSPLHF
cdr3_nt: TGTGCCAGCAGCCCCAATCTCGGACAGCTTCCTAATTCACCCCTCCACTTT

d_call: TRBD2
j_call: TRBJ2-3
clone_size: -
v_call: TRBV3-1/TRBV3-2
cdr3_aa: CASSQGRLAGTDTQYF
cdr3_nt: TGTGCCAGCAGCCAAGGAAGGCTAGCGGGAACAGATACGCAGTATTTT

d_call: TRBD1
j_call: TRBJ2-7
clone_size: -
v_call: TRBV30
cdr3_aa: CAWSTGTGSYEQYF
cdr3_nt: TGTGCCTGGAGTACCGGGACAGGATCCTACGAGCAGTACTTC

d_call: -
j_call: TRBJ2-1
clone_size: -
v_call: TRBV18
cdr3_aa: CASSARRGDSRGFF
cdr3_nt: TGTGCCAGCTCAGCACGCCGAGGGGACTCCCGGGGGTTCTTC

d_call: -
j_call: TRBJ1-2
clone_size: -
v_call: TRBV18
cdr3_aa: CASSSSTPGIGNYGYTF
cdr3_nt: TGTGCCAGCTCATCATCTACCCCTGGAATCGGGAACTATGGCTACACCTTC

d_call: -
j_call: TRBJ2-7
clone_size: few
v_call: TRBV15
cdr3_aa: CATSLFLSYEQYF
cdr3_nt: TGTGCCACCAGCCTCTTCCTCTCCTACGAGCAGTACTTC

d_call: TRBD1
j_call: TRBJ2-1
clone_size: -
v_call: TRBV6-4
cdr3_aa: CASSDSHGTGRVNEQFF
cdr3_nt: TGTGCCAGCAGTGACTCCCACGGGACAGGGCGAGTCAATGAGCAGTTCTTC

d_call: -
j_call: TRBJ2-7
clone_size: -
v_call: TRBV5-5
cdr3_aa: CASSLTFSYEQYF
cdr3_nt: TGTGCCAGCAGCCTTACCTTCTCCTACGAGCAGTACTTC

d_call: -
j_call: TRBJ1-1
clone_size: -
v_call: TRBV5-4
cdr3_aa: CASSLASASITGSPEAFF
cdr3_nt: TGTGCCAGCAGCTTGGCCTCTGCGTCTATCACAGGGAGCCCTGAAGCTTTCTTT

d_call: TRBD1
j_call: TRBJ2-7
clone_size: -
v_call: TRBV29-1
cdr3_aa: CSVRGQGVGEQYF
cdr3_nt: TGCAGCGTTCGCGGACAGGGGGTAGGGGAGCAGTACTTC

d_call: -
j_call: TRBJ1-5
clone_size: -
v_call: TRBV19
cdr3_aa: CASGRGNQPQHF
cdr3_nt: TGTGCCAGTGGCAGGGGCAATCAGCCCCAGCATTTT

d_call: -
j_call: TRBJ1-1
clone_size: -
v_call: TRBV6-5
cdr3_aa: CASSYSRPSVPSEAFF
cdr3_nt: TGTGCCAGCAGTTACTCCAGGCCGAGCGTCCCCTCCGAGGCTTTCTTT

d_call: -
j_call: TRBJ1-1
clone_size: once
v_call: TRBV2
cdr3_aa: CASKGVNENTEAFF
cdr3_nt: TGTGCCAGCAAGGGGGTTAACGAGAACACTGAAGCTTTCTTT

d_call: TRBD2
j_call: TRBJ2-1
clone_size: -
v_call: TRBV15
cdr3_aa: CATSSGRAGGEQFF
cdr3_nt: TGTGCCACCAGCAGCGGGAGGGCGGGTGGTGAGCAGTTCTTC

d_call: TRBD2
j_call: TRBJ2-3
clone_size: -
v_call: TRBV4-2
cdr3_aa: CASRPGLAGQPDTQYF
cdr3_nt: TGTGCCAGCAGACCTGGACTAGCGGGACAACCCGATACGCAGTATTTT

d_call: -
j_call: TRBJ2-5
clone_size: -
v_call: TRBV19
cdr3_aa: CASSTNMETQYF
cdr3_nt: TGTGCCAGTAGTACGAATATGGAGACCCAGTACTTC

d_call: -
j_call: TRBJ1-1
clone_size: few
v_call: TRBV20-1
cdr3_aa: CSASARMNTEAFF
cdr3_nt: TGCAGTGCTAGTGCCAGAATGAACACTGAAGCTTTCTTT

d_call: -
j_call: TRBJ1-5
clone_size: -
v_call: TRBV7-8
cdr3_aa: CASSDKFMNQPQHF
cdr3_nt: TGTGCCAGCAGCGACAAGTTCATGAATCAGCCCCAGCATTTT

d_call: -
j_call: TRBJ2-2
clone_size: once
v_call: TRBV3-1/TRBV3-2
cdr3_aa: CASSRDTLGGELFF
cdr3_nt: TGTGCCAGCAGCCGGGACACCCTGGGCGGGGAGCTGTTTTTT

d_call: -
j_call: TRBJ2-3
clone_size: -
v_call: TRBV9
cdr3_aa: CASSEDGSTDTQYF
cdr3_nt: TGTGCCAGCAGCGAGGACGGAAGCACAGATACGCAGTATTTT

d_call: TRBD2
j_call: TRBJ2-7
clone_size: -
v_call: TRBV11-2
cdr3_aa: CASTSASGTYEQYF
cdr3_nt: TGTGCCAGCACCTCGGCAAGCGGGACCTACGAGCAGTACTTC

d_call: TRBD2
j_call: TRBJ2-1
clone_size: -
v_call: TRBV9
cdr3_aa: CASSAGGSNEQFF
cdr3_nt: TGTGCCAGCAGCGCGGGGGGTAGTAATGAGCAGTTCTTC

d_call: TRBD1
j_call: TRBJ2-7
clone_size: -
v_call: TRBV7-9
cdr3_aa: CASSWGGDRGLREQYF
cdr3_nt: TGTGCCAGCAGCTGGGGTGGGGACAGGGGACTTCGAGAGCAGTACTTC

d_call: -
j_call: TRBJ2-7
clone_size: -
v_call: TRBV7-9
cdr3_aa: CASSLGNRIYEQYF
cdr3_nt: TGTGCCAGCAGCTTAGGTAACCGGATCTACGAGCAGTACTTC

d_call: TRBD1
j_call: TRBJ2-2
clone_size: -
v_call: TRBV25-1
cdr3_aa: CASSDLTGPGELFF
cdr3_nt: TGTGCCAGCAGTGATTTGACAGGGCCCGGGGAGCTGTTTTTT

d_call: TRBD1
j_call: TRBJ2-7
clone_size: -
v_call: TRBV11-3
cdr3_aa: CASSQGGQGHEQYF
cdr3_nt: TGTGCCAGCAGCCAGGGAGGACAGGGCCACGAGCAGTACTTC

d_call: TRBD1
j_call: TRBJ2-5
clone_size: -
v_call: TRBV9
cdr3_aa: CASSVGPGQGAEETQYF
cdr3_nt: TGTGCCAGCAGCGTAGGTCCGGGACAGGGGGCAGAAGAGACCCAGTACTTC

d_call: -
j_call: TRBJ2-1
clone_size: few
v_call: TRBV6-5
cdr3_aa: CASNYFGSVEQFF
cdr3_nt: TGTGCCAGCAATTATTTTGGGTCGGTTGAGCAGTTCTTC

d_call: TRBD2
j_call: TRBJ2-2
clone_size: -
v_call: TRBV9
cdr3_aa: CASRGGRTNTGELFF
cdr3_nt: TGTGCCAGCAGGGGCGGGAGGACGAACACCGGGGAGCTGTTTTTT

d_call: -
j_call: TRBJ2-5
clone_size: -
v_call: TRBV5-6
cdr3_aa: CASSQPGHQETQYF
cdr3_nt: TGTGCCAGCAGTCAACCGGGACACCAAGAGACCCAGTACTTC

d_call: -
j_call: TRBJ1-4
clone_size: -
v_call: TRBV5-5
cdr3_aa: CASSLEGSNEKLFF
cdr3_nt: TGTGCCAGCAGCTTGGAAGGGTCTAATGAAAAACTGTTTTTT

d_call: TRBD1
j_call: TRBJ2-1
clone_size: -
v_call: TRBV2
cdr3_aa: CASSWTGNSYNEQFF
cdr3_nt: TGTGCCAGCAGTTGGACAGGGAACTCCTACAATGAGCAGTTCTTC

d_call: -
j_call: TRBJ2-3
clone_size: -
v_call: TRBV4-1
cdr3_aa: CASSQDRGTDTQYF
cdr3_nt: TGCGCCAGCAGCCAAGACCGGGGCACAGATACGCAGTATTTT

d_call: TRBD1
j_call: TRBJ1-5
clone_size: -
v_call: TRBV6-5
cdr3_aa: CASRTGGANQPQHF
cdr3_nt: TGTGCCAGCAGAACAGGGGGCGCGAATCAGCCCCAGCATTTT

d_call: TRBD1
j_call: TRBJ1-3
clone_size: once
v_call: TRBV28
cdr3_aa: CATEQGNPSGNTIYF
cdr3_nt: TGTGCCACCGAACAGGGGAACCCTTCTGGAAACACCATATATTTT

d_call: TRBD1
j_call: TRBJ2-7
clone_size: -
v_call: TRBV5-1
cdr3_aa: CASSLAPRQGREQYF
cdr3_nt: TGCGCCAGCAGCTTGGCCCCGAGACAGGGTCGAGAGCAGTACTTC

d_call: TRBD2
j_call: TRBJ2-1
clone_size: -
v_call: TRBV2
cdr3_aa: CASSERGGRGEQFF
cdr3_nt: TGTGCCAGCAGTGAGCGGGGGGGCCGCGGTGAGCAGTTCTTC

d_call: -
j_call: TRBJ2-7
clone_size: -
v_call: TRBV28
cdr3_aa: CASSLWGQGFDEQYF
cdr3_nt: TGTGCCAGCAGTTTATGGGGGCAGGGGTTCGACGAGCAGTACTTC

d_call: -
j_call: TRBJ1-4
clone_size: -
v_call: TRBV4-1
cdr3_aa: CASSQESLSPAPNEKLFF
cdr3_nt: TGCGCCAGCAGCCAAGAGTCGCTGAGCCCAGCACCTAATGAAAAACTGTTTTTT

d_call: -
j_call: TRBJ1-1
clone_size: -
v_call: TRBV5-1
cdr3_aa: CASSSRLGANTEAFF
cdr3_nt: TGCGCCAGCAGCTCTCGGTTGGGGGCGAACACTGAAGCTTTCTTT

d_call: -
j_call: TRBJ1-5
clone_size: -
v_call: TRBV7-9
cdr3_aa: CASSFTGSQPQHF
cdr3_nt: TGTGCCAGCAGCTTTACGGGATCGCAGCCCCAGCATTTT

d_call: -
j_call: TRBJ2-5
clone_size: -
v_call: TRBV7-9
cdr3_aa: CASSADLTWYQETQYF
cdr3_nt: TGTGCCAGCAGCGCAGACTTGACATGGTACCAAGAGACCCAGTACTTC

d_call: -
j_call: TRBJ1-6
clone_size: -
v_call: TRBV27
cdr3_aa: CASSGSRVLDSPLHF
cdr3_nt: TGTGCCAGCAGTGGATCCCGGGTACTAGACTCACCCCTCCACTTT

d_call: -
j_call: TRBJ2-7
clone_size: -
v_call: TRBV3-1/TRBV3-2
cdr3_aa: CASSQELASLQYF
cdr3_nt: TGTGCCAGCAGCCAAGAACTAGCCTCCCTGCAGTACTTC

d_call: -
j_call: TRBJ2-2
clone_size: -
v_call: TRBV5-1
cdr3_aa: CASSPDGTRSGELFF
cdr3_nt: TGCGCCAGCAGTCCAGACGGAACTCGATCCGGGGAGCTGTTTTTT